This is a list of T cell receptor beta chains from one sample in a study of blood T cell repertoires in COVID-19. Here immunoSEQ multiplex PCR was the method, and the copy in TCRdb shows in-frame clones only, minus some. The profile shows fewer than 400,000 clones, 86% of them singletons. Sequenced: PBMCs or T cells enriched from blood (not recorded which). Receptor source: a man aged 30 to 39 who had recovered from COVID-19. CDR3s include the opening cysteine and the closing phenylalanine or tryptophan. The order of the fields is J gene, clone size, D gene, V gene, CDR3 DNA, CDR3 protein. D genes are given only for firm matches. Clone size is shown for a subset of rows, as once, few, many or a class of expanded clone.

J: TRBJ2-3; size: NA; D: NA; V: TRBV5-1; DNA: TGCGCCAGCAGCTTGGACAGTAGTGGAGATACGCAGTATTTT; CDR3: CASSLDSSGDTQYF
J: TRBJ2-5; size: NA; D: TRBD2; V: TRBV5-1; DNA: TGCGCCAGCAGCTTGGCCAGACTAGCGGGAGTCGAGACCCAGTACTTC; CDR3: CASSLARLAGVETQYF
J: TRBJ2-5; size: NA; D: TRBD1; V: TRBV6-5; DNA: TGTGCCAGCGGGCCGGGACAGATTCCCAGAACCCAGTACTTC; CDR3: CASGPGQIPRTQYF
J: TRBJ1-6; size: NA; D: NA; V: TRBV4-1; DNA: TGCGCCAGCAAATCTGAGCCCAGGGGTGATGTGATCTCACCCCTCCACTTT; CDR3: CASKSEPRGDVISPLHF
J: TRBJ2-3; size: NA; D: TRBD2; V: TRBV3-1/TRBV3-2; DNA: TGTGCCAGCAGCCCCAACGCGGGGGGGCCGGTAGATACGCAGTATTTT; CDR3: CASSPNAGGPVDTQYF
J: TRBJ2-5; size: NA; D: TRBD1; V: TRBV24-1; DNA: TGTGCCACCAGTGAAGGACAGGGAGCCCCTCGAGAGACCCAGTACTTC; CDR3: CATSEGQGAPRETQYF
J: TRBJ1-1; size: NA; D: NA; V: TRBV5-1; DNA: TGCGCCAGCAGCCGGCCGTCGGGAAGAATAGGCGACACTGAAGCTTTCTTT; CDR3: CASSRPSGRIGDTEAFF
J: TRBJ2-1; size: NA; D: TRBD1; V: TRBV7-9; DNA: TGTGCCAGCAGCTTAGGCCGGGACAGGCCTTACAATGAGCAGTTCTTC; CDR3: CASSLGRDRPYNEQFF
J: TRBJ2-5; size: NA; D: NA; V: TRBV7-8; DNA: TGTGCCAGCAGCTTAGGACACATCGAAGAGACCCAGTACTTC; CDR3: CASSLGHIEETQYF
J: TRBJ2-1; size: once; D: TRBD2; V: TRBV7-9; DNA: TGTGCCAGCAGCCCAATTAGCGGGAACTTCAATGAGCAGTTCTTC; CDR3: CASSPISGNFNEQFF
J: TRBJ1-3; size: NA; D: NA; V: TRBV30; DNA: TGTGCCTGGAGTAACGAACGGTCCTCTGGAAACACCATATATTTT; CDR3: CAWSNERSSGNTIYF
J: TRBJ1-2; size: NA; D: NA; V: TRBV7-2; DNA: TGTGCCAGCAGACACCCAGGGGACTATGGCTACACCTTC; CDR3: CASRHPGDYGYTF
J: TRBJ2-1; size: NA; D: TRBD2; V: TRBV24-1; DNA: TGTGCCACCAGTGAGCGAGGGACGGGAGGAAATGAGCAGTTCTTC; CDR3: CATSERGTGGNEQFF
J: TRBJ1-1; size: once; D: NA; V: TRBV30; DNA: TGTGCCTGGGTACCGGCTAGGCACGAAGCTTTCTTT; CDR3: CAWVPARHEAFF
J: TRBJ1-4; size: NA; D: TRBD1; V: TRBV4-1; DNA: TGCGCCAGCAGCCTCCCCGGGACAGGGAATGAAAAACTGTTTTTT; CDR3: CASSLPGTGNEKLFF
J: TRBJ1-1; size: NA; D: NA; V: TRBV19; DNA: TGTGCCAGTAGTATGGCAGGGATAAGGGACACTGAAGCTTTCTTT; CDR3: CASSMAGIRDTEAFF
J: TRBJ1-5; size: few; D: NA; V: TRBV21-1; DNA: TGTGCCAGCAGCACAAGGACAGGGGATAGCAATCAGCCCCAGCATTTT; CDR3: CASSTRTGDSNQPQHF
J: TRBJ1-2; size: NA; D: NA; V: TRBV6-5; DNA: TGTGCCAGCAGTTACGGCAGAAATGGCTACACCTTC; CDR3: CASSYGRNGYTF
J: TRBJ1-1; size: NA; D: NA; V: TRBV7-9; DNA: TGTGCCAGCAGCCACCCGGGAAACAGGGAAAGGATCACTGAAGCTTTCTTT; CDR3: CASSHPGNRERITEAFF
J: TRBJ2-1; size: NA; D: NA; V: TRBV7-9; DNA: TGTGCCAGCAGCTTCGACAGCCGTTTTTCCAATGAGCAGTTCTTC; CDR3: CASSFDSRFSNEQFF
J: TRBJ1-5; size: NA; D: NA; V: TRBV24-1; DNA: TGTGCCACCAGTGATTTCACCGGGGGGGGCCATCAGCCCCAGCATTTT; CDR3: CATSDFTGGGHQPQHF
J: TRBJ2-1; size: NA; D: TRBD1; V: TRBV7-9; DNA: TGTGCCAGCAGTCCGACAGGGAACACCAACAATGAGCAGTTCTTC; CDR3: CASSPTGNTNNEQFF
J: TRBJ2-7; size: NA; D: TRBD1; V: TRBV5-6; DNA: TGTGCCACCGGACAGGGGGCGCTTAACGAGCAGTACTTC; CDR3: CATGQGALNEQYF
J: TRBJ1-3; size: NA; D: NA; V: TRBV27; DNA: TGTGCCAGCAGTAAATCAGGGTGGGCTGGAAACACCATATATTTT; CDR3: CASSKSGWAGNTIYF